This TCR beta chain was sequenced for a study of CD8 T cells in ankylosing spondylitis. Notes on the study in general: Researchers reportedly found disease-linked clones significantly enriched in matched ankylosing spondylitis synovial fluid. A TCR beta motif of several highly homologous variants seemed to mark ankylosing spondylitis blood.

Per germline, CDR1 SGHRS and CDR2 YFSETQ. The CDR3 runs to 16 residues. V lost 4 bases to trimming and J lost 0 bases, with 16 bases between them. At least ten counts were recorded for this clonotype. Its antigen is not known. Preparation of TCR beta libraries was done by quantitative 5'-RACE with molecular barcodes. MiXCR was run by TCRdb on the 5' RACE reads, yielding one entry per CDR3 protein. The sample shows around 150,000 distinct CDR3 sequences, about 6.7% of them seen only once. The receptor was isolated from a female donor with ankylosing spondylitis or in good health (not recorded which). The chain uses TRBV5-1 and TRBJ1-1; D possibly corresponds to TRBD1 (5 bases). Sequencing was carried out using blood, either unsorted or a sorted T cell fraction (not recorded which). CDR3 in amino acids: CASSLSGRQLNTEAFF. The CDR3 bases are TGCGCCAGCAGCCTCTCTGGGAGACAGCTGAACACTGAAGCTTTCTTT.